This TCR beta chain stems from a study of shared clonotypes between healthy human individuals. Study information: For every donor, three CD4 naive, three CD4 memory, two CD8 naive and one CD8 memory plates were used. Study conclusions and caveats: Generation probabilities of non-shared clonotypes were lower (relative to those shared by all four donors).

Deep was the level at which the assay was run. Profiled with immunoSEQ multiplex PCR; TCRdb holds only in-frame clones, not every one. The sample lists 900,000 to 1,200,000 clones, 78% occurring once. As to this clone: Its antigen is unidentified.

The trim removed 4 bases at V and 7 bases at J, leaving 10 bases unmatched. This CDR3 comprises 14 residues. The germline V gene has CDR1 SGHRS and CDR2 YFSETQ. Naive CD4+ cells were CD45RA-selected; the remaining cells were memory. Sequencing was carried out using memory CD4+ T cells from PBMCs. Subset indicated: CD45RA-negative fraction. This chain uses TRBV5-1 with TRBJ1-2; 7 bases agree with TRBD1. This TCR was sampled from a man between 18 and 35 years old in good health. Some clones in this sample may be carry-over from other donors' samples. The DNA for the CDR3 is TGCGCCAGCAGCCTCGGGACAGCAACGGGTGGCTACACCTTC. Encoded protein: CASSLGTATGGYTF. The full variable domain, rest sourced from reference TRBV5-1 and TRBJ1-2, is KAGVTQTPRYLIKTRGQQVTLSCSPISGHRSVSWYQQTPGQGLQFLFEYFSETQRNKGNFPGRFSGRQFSNSRSEMNVSTLELGDSALYLCASSLGTATGGYTFGSGTRLTVV.